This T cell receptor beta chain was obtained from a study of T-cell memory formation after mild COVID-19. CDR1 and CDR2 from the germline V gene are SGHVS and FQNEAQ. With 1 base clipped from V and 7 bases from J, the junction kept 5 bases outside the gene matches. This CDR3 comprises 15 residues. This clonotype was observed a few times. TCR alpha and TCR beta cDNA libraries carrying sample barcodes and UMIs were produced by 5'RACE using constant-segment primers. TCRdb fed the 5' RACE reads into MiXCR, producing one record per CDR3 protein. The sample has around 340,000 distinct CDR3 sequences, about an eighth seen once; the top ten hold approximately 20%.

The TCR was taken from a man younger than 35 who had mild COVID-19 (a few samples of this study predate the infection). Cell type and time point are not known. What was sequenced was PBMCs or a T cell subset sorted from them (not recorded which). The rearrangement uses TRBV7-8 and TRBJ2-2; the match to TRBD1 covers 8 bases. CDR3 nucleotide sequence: TGTGCCAGCAGCTTAGGCGGCAGGGGGCACGGGGAGCTGTTTTTT. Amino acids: CASSLGGRGHGELFF.